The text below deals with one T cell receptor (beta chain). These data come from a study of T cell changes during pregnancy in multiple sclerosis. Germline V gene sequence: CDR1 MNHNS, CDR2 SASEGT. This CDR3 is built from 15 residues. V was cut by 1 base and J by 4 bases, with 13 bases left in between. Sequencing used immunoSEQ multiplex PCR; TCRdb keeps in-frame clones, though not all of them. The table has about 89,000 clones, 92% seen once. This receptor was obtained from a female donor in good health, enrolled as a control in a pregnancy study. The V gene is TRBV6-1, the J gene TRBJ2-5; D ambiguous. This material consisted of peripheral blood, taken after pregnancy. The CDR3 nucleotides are TGTGCCAGCAGTGAAGTAGGCACAGACCTAGAGACCCAGTACTTC. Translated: CASSEVGTDLETQYF.